These 23 T cell receptor beta chains share one sample of origin, sequenced in a study of vaccination and CD4 T cells after COVID-19 (dated by TCRdb to 2022 to 2024). Taken with the paper, the label for time point translates to: late sampling 161 to 241 days after vaccination in a few convalescent patients. The sample's treatment or condition label, decoded: approximately nine-day PBMC culture with coronavirus spike peptide pools or control peptides (ViraFEST assay). Library method: PCR. TCRdb records Illumina iSeq 100 as the sequencer. TCR sequencing of DNA from cultured CD4+ T cells used the Oncomine TCR Beta short-read assay at the Johns Hopkins FTIC core. TCRdb passed the public sequencing reads through fastp at Q25 and MiXCR, retaining productive beta sequences. Rows with a matching CDR3 protein are joined into one entry that keeps the most common DNA and genes. This sample holds about 23,000 distinct CDR3 sequences; roughly 44% were observed only once. The ten biggest clones cover approximately 5.4% of the sample.

No antigen is known for these receptors. This sample comprised CD4+ T cells from blood, cultured in vitro, obtained about 7 months after SARS-CoV-2 vaccination. The receptor source for this set is a human donor who had recovered from COVID-19.

CDR3 nucleotides: TGTGCCAGCAGCTTAACAGGGGGCTACGGGGAGACCCAGTACTTC. This gives the protein CASSLTGGYGETQYF. The J gene is TRBJ2-5, the V gene TRBV7-9; 9 bases align to TRBD1. With V trimmed by 2 bases and J by 5 bases, 6 bases remained unmatched. There are 15 residues in the CDR3. Germline values: CDR1 SEHNR, CDR2 FQNEAQ (reference sequence).

The rearrangement joins TRBV24-1 to TRBJ2-1; D remains ambiguous. Germline V gives CDR1 KGHDR, CDR2 SFDVKD. The CDR3 consists of 18 residues. Trimming took 4 bases from V and 0 from J, leaving 18 bases between them. The CDR3: CATSDPTVARSSYNEQFF. In nucleotides, the CDR3 is TGTGCCACCAGTGACCCCACAGTCGCAAGGAGCTCCTACAATGAGCAGTTCTTC.

This clonotype was seen only a few times. The gene calls are TRBV6-2 or TRBV6-3 and TRBJ2-5; D is possibly TRBD1 or TRBD2 (5 bases each). The V and J ends lost 8 bases and 2 bases respectively, with 21 bases between them. Germline loops: CDR1 MNHEY, CDR2 SVGEGT. The length of the CDR3 is 16 residues. The DNA of the CDR3 is TGTGCCAGCGGCCACTTCCCGGGACGGTCACAAGAGACCCAGTACTTC. Residues: CASGHFPGRSQETQYF.

This clonotype has more than one count but fewer than ten. This chain uses TRBV6-2 or TRBV6-3 with TRBJ1-5, with D possibly being TRBD1 (6 bases). The CDR3 is 15 amino acids. Germline assignment: CDR1 MNHEY and CDR2 SVGEGT. The V and J ends lost 6 bases and 5 bases respectively, with 17 bases between them. The CDR3 nucleotides read TGTGCCAGCAGCGCCACAGGGTTAAGGGATCAGCCCCAGCATTTT. Its protein product is CASSATGLRDQPQHF.

This clonotype was recorded a few times. The chain links TRBV19 to TRBJ2-3; D might be TRBD1 (6 bases). The CDR3 spans 13 residues. Per the germline V gene, CDR1 is LNHDA and CDR2 is SQIVND (reference sequence). Trimming left V 4 bases short and J 5 bases short, with 10 bases between. This CDR3 reads CASSTGVRDTQYF. In DNA form, the CDR3 reads TGTGCCAGTAGTACAGGGGTACGAGATACGCAGTATTTT. The variable domain in full, completed from reference TRBV19 and TRBJ2-3, reads DGGITQSPKYLFRKEGQNVTLSCEQNLNHDAMYWYRQDPGQGLRLIYYSQIVNDFQKGDIAEGYSVSREKKESFPLTVTSAQKNPTAFYLCASSTGVRDTQYFGPGTRLTVL.

This clonotype was seen more than once but under ten times. The chain combines TRBV10-3 with TRBJ2-7, with 8 positions matching TRBD1. CDR3 length: 12 amino acids. V shed 8 bases and J 1 base; nucleotides not matched to a gene: 1. Germline V CDR1 and CDR2: ENHRY, SYGVKD. The CDR3 nucleotides are TGTGCCATCCGGACAGGGTCCTACGAGCAGTACTTC. Its translation is CAIRTGSYEQYF.

This clonotype was detected only once. The chain is built from TRBV24-1 and TRBJ2-1; tentative D call: TRBD2 (5 bases). Trimming cost V 5 bases and J 8 bases, with 21 bases left between them. Germline-derived CDR1 and CDR2 are KGHDR and SFDVKD. There are 16 residues in the CDR3. CDR3 protein: CATSGFGRGTRDEQFF. CDR3 nucleotides: TGTGCCACCAGTGGTTTTGGACGGGGAACTAGAGATGAGCAGTTCTTC.

The chain uses TRBV28 and TRBJ1-4; D remains unclear. Germline loops: CDR1 MDHEN, CDR2 SYDVKM. V was cut by 3 bases and J by 8 bases, with 10 bases left in between. The CDR3 spans 13 residues. The DNA for the CDR3 is TGTGCCAGCAGTTTCTTGCCGCAGGAAAAACTGTTTTTT. This gives the protein CASSFLPQEKLFF.

This clonotype was detected once. The chain uses TRBV29-1 and TRBJ2-7, with 8 bases lining up with TRBD2. The CDR3 consists of 12 residues. J gave up 3 bases and V 5 bases, and 3 bases lay outside the gene matches. Germline values: CDR1 SQVTM, CDR2 ANQGSEA. The CDR3 nucleotides read TGCAGCGTTCTCAGCGGGGGCTACGAGCAGTACTTC. It is translated as CSVLSGGYEQYF.

CDR3 sequence (DNA): TGCAGTGCTAGCGGTCACGCGAACACCGGGGAGCTGTTTTTT. Translating gives CSASGHANTGELFF. This sequence joins TRBV20-1 and TRBJ2-2; D uncertain. The ends were cut back, 3 bases at V and 0 bases at J, with 8 bases in the middle. The germline gives CDR1 DFQATT, CDR2 SNEGSKA (reference sequence). This CDR3 region has 14 residues.

V and J are TRBV7-6 and TRBJ1-1; D ambiguous. V lost 3 bases and J 0 bases, leaving 5 bases between the germline ends. Germline V lookup: CDR1 SGHVS, CDR2 FNYEAQ. The CDR3 runs to 13 residues. The CDR3 region is CASSFLLNTEAFF. CDR3 nucleotide sequence: TGTGCCAGCAGCTTTCTTTTGAACACTGAAGCTTTCTTT.

This chain connects TRBV18 to TRBJ2-5; no clear D gene. V was trimmed by 2 bases and J by 4 bases, leaving 11 bases between them. The V gene's germline CDR1 is KGHSH and CDR2 LQKENI. The CDR3 is 14 amino acids. CDR3: CASSPRIVGETQYF. Here the CDR3 DNA reads TGTGCCAGCTCACCAAGAATAGTCGGAGAGACCCAGTACTTC.

The rearrangement joins TRBV6-5 to TRBJ2-3; D unresolved. Germline CDR1 and CDR2: MNHEY and SVGAGI. V lost 0 bases to trimming and J lost 0 bases, with 4 bases between them. CDR3 length equals 14 residues. CDR3 sequence reads: CASSYSRSTDTQYF. CDR3 in DNA: TGTGCCAGCAGTTACTCCCGGAGCACAGATACGCAGTATTTT.

V usage is TRBV6-1 and J usage is TRBJ2-1; D may be TRBD2 (5 bases). With 5 bases removed from V and 8 bases from J, the gap between germline ends came to 13 bases. CDR3 length equals 13 residues. From germline, CDR1 is MNHNS and CDR2 SASEGT. This chain's CDR3 is CASSPWRADEQFF. CDR3 DNA: TGTGCCAGCAGTCCTTGGCGGGCGGATGAGCAGTTCTTC.

This chain connects TRBV7-9 to TRBJ2-3; 12 bases align to TRBD2. V trimming: 8 bases; J trimming: 4 bases; junction bases outside the gene matches: 19. In germline, CDR1 is SEHNR, CDR2 FQNEAQ (reference sequence). The CDR3 totals 19 residues. CDR3 nucleotide sequence: TGTGCCAGCGGAACGACCCAATCGACTAGCGGGAGAGTTTCAGATACGCAGTATTTT. Protein sequence: CASGTTQSTSGRVSDTQYF.

The chain uses TRBV7-3 and TRBJ2-1, with TRBD2 matching over 9 bases. This CDR3 region has 21 residues. Germline V CDR1 and CDR2: SGHTA, FQGTGA. Losses at the gene ends were 5 bases for V and 2 bases for J; bases not matched to a gene: 22. For the CDR3, the DNA is TGTGCCAGCAGCCCCACGGCGGGGGGGATGAGAGCGGGAGGTACCTACAATGAGCAGTTCTTC. The encoded protein is CASSPTAGGMRAGGTYNEQFF.

The chain has TRBV20-1 and TRBJ1-1, with D tentatively TRBD1 (5 bases). The germline CDR1 and CDR2 sequences are DFQATT and SNEGSKA (reference sequence). V lost 0 bases and J 1 base, leaving 9 bases between the germline ends. The CDR3 loop spans 14 amino acids. CDR3 nucleotide sequence: TGCAGTGCTAGAGATCCGGGGCGGAACACTGAAGCTTTCTTT. This sequence encodes CSARDPGRNTEAFF.

This clonotype is a singleton in its sample. This CDR3 is CASSRVSGSETQYF. The CDR3 nucleotides read TGTGCCAGCAGCAGGGTGTCAGGTTCGGAGACCCAGTACTTC. The V and J genes are TRBV28 and TRBJ2-5; perhaps TRBD1 as D (5 bases). The germline V gene has CDR1 MDHEN and CDR2 SYDVKM. The V and J ends lost 6 bases and 5 bases respectively, with 16 bases between them. The CDR3 contains 14 residues.

This chain uses TRBV4-1 with TRBJ2-7, with 12 bases lining up with TRBD2. The V segment lost 0 bases and the J segment 3 bases; nucleotides outside the gene matches: 6. Germline loops: CDR1 MGHRA, CDR2 YSYEKL. The CDR3 runs 17 residues. As DNA, the CDR3 is TGCGCCAGCAGCCAAGACCCACTAGCGGGAGGAGTCTACGAGCAGTACTTC. It translates to CASSQDPLAGGVYEQYF.

A single count supports this clonotype. The rearrangement uses TRBV7-2 and TRBJ2-3; 11 nucleotides agree with TRBD2. Trimming cost V 6 bases and J 6 bases; bases outside gene matches: 8. This CDR3 is built from 15 residues. Looked up from germline, CDR1 is SGHTA and CDR2 is FQGNSA. The CDR3 here is CASRVASGRRDTQYF. The CDR3 nucleotides read TGTGCCAGCAGGGTAGCTAGCGGGAGGAGGGATACGCAGTATTTT.

The gene calls are TRBV20-1 and TRBJ2-1; D perhaps matches TRBD1 (6 bases). Trimming pared 0 bases from V and 6 bases from J, leaving 15 bases between. The CDR3 length is 15 residues. Germline V gene data show CDR1 as DFQATT and CDR2 as SNEGSKA (reference sequence). The CDR3 nucleotides are TGCAGTGCTAGAGACCCATTGTCCAGGGGCAATGAGCAGTTCTTC. Translated, it gives CSARDPLSRGNEQFF.

The chain carries TRBV6-2 or TRBV6-3 and TRBJ2-1; D perhaps matches TRBD1 (5 bases). V lost 6 bases and J 2 bases, leaving 11 bases between the germline ends. The CDR3 consists of 14 residues. Germline CDR1 MNHEY, CDR2 SVGEGT. The CDR3 bases are TGTGCCAGCAGAAACAGGCGTACCTACAATGAGCAGTTCTTC. This translates into CASRNRRTYNEQFF.

The J gene is TRBJ2-5, the V gene TRBV7-8, with D uncertain. The CDR3 spans 16 residues. Germline lookup yields CDR1 SGHVS and CDR2 FQNEAQ. V lost 4 bases to trimming and J lost 5 bases, with 20 bases between them. CDR3 region: CASSSVEAPGWETQYF. DNA of the CDR3: TGTGCCAGCAGCTCAGTTGAGGCGCCCGGGTGGGAGACCCAGTACTTC.